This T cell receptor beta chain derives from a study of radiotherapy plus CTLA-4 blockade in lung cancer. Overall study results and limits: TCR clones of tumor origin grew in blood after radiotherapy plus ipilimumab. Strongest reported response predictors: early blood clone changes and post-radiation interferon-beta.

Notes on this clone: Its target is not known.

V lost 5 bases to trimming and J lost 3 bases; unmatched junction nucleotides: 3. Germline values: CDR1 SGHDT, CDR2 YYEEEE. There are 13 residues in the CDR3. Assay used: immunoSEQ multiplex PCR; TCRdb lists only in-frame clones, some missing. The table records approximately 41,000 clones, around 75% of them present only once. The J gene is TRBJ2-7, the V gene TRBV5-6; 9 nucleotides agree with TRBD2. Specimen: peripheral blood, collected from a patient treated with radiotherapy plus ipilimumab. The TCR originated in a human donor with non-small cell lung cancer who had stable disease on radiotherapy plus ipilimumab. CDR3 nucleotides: TGTGCCAGCAGTAGCGGGGGCTTCTACGAGCAGTACTTC. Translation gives CASSSGGFYEQYF. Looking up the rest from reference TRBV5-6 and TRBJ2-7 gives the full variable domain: DAGVTQSPTHLIKTRGQQVTLRCSPKSGHDTVSWYQQALGQGPQFIFQYYEEEERQRGNFPDRFSGHQFPNYSSELNVNALLLGDSALYLCASSSGGFYEQYFGPGTRLTVT.